One sample yielded the 23 T cell receptor beta chains listed below, sequenced in a study of blood T cell repertoires in COVID-19. Generated by immunoSEQ multiplex PCR, the TCRdb table keeps only in-frame clones and is missing some. The sample includes about 220,000 clones, 80% of them seen just once. What was sequenced was peripheral blood. The source of these receptors is a human donor in a cohort sampled during active COVID-19.

Only one count was recorded for this clone. The J gene is TRBJ2-5, the V gene TRBV19; D possibly corresponds to TRBD2 (5 bases). This CDR3 is 13 amino acids long. V was cut by 5 bases and J by 4 bases, with 11 bases left in between. Germline V gene sequence: CDR1 LNHDA, CDR2 SQIVND (reference sequence). DNA for the CDR3: TGTGCCAGTAGTCCCAGCGGCCTAGAGACCCAGTACTTC. This gives the protein CASSPSGLETQYF.

The chain has TRBV7-6 and TRBJ2-7; possibly TRBD2 for D (6 bases). V lost 3 bases and J 1 base, leaving 10 bases between the germline ends. The germline gives CDR1 SGHVS, CDR2 FNYEAQ. This CDR3 is 14 amino acids long. The CDR3, as DNA: TGTGCCAGCAGCTTTGGGACTCAGTCCTACGAGCAGTACTTC. Protein product: CASSFGTQSYEQYF.

The genes are TRBV7-9 and TRBJ2-7; a weak D match, TRBD1 (5 bases). The length of the CDR3 is 18 residues. Trimming took 1 base from V and 0 from J, leaving 19 bases between them. The germline V gene encodes CDR1 SEHNR and CDR2 FQNEAQ (reference sequence). The CDR3: CASSLGVLFDRSSYEQYF. The CDR3 DNA is TGTGCCAGCAGCTTAGGGGTCCTCTTCGACAGATCCTCCTACGAGCAGTACTTC.

This chain joins TRBV19 and TRBJ2-2, with 8 bases matching TRBD2. The ends lost 3 bases at V and 5 bases at J; junction bases unmatched: 14. The CDR3 covers 18 residues. The V gene's germline CDR1 is LNHDA and CDR2 SQIVND (reference sequence). The CDR3 DNA follows: TGTGCCAGTAGTATCCTAGCGGGTCACGTCGGAGGGACCGGGGAGCTGTTTTTT. Amino acid sequence: CASSILAGHVGGTGELFF.

As concerns this clone: One end of the junction does not line up with germline, which may come from a read error. The J gene is TRBJ1-4, the V gene TRBV4-2; TRBD1 is a possible D gene (5 bases). Germline V gives CDR1 LGHNA, CDR2 YNFKEQ. The CDR3 consists of 15 residues. The CDR3 region has the DNA TGTGCCAGCAGCCAAGAGGCCGGGGGTCGGTCCCCGTTCATGTTT. Translated: CASSQEAGGRSPFMF.

The chain couples TRBV28 to TRBJ1-1; D is unresolved. Per the germline V gene, CDR1 is MDHEN and CDR2 is SYDVKM. There are 15 residues in the CDR3. The ends were cut back, 6 bases at V and 0 bases at J, with 14 bases in the middle. The CDR3 loop is CASSPEDPMNTEAFF. CDR3 sequence (DNA): TGTGCCAGCAGCCCGGAGGACCCCATGAACACTGAAGCTTTCTTT. Full variable domain (remainder filled in from reference TRBV28 and TRBJ1-1): DVKVTQSSRYLVKRTGEKVFLECVQDMDHENMFWYRQDPGLGLRLIYFSYDVKMKEKGDIPEGYSVSREKKERFSLILESASTNQTSMYLCASSPEDPMNTEAFFGQGTRLTVV.

This clone was found a few times. This chain uses TRBV7-8 with TRBJ2-7; tentative D call: TRBD1 (5 bases). CDR1 and CDR2 (germline): SGHVS, FQNEAQ. V lost 5 bases and J lost 6, with 11 bases in between. The CDR3 has 12 amino acids. The CDR3 region is CASSRARGEQYF. The CDR3 DNA reads TGTGCCAGCAGCCGAGCAAGGGGCGAGCAGTACTTC.

This rearrangement joins TRBV4-3 to TRBJ1-1; a weak D match, TRBD1 (5 bases). V lost 0 bases and J 0 bases, leaving 8 bases between the germline ends. Germline assignment: CDR1 LGHNA and CDR2 YSLEER. The CDR3 runs to 15 residues. CDR3 nucleotide sequence: TGCGCCAGCAGCCAAGAGGAGGGGCTGAACACTGAAGCTTTCTTT. Its protein product is CASSQEEGLNTEAFF.

V and J are TRBV28 and TRBJ2-5, with TRBD1 identical over 7 bases. The junction had 3 bases not matched to a gene; V was cut back by 6 bases and J by 2 bases. Germline V gene data show CDR1 as MDHEN and CDR2 as SYDVKM. The CDR3 spans 13 residues. CDR3 DNA sequence: TGTGCCAGCAGGAGGACAGGACAAGAGACCCAGTACTTC. Protein: CASRRTGQETQYF. The whole variable domain, remainder taken from reference TRBV28 and TRBJ2-5, is DVKVTQSSRYLVKRTGEKVFLECVQDMDHENMFWYRQDPGLGLRLIYFSYDVKMKEKGDIPEGYSVSREKKERFSLILESASTNQTSMYLCASRRTGQETQYFGPGTRLLVL.

This clone is a singleton in its sample. The J gene is TRBJ2-3, the V gene TRBV10-3, with 10 bases fitting TRBD2. CDR1 is ENHRY and CDR2 is SYGVKD in the germline V gene. The V gene end was trimmed by 6 bases and the J gene end by 3 bases; junction bases not matched to a gene: 15. The CDR3 totals 18 residues. CDR3 bases: TGTGCCATCAGGTCAAGCGGGAGGGCCCTCGGAAAAACAGATACGCAGTATTTT. It is translated as CAIRSSGRALGKTDTQYF.

This rearrangement joins TRBV6-5 to TRBJ1-3; D remains unclear. The CDR3 is 13 residues long. Germline V gene sequence: CDR1 MNHEY, CDR2 SVGAGI. Trimming pared 10 bases from V and 7 bases from J, leaving 17 bases between. The CDR3: CATALSGRNTIYF. CDR3 nucleotide sequence: TGTGCCACCGCTCTCTCCGGTCGGAACACCATATATTTT.

The chain employs TRBV19 and TRBJ1-1; D is undetermined. This CDR3 is 15 amino acids long. Trimming pared 2 bases from V and 1 base from J, leaving 11 bases between. Looked up from germline, CDR1 is LNHDA and CDR2 is SQIVND (reference sequence). The CDR3 loop reads CASSIQASRNTEAFF. CDR3 nucleotides: TGTGCCAGTAGTATACAGGCAAGCCGGAACACTGAAGCTTTCTTT. Full variable domain (rest looked up from reference TRBV19 and TRBJ1-1): DGGITQSPKYLFRKEGQNVTLSCEQNLNHDAMYWYRQDPGQGLRLIYYSQIVNDFQKGDIAEGYSVSREKKESFPLTVTSAQKNPTAFYLCASSIQASRNTEAFFGQGTRLTVV.

The V call is TRBV28, the J call TRBJ1-1; the D is unclear. V gave up 2 bases and J gave up 2 bases, with 6 bases separating them. Germline V CDR1 and CDR2: MDHEN, SYDVKM. The length of the CDR3 is 13 residues. CDR3 sequence reads: CASSLNLNTEAFF. For the CDR3, the DNA is TGTGCCAGCAGTTTAAACCTAAACACTGAAGCTTTCTTT.

This chain joins TRBV19 and TRBJ1-2; a possible D gene is TRBD1 (5 bases). Trimming cost V 3 bases and J 7 bases, with 15 bases left between them. This CDR3 spans 14 amino acids. Germline lookup yields CDR1 LNHDA and CDR2 SQIVND (reference sequence). This CDR3 is CASSIPTASVGYTF. The CDR3 coding sequence is TGTGCCAGTAGTATTCCGACAGCCTCAGTTGGCTACACCTTC.

The J gene is TRBJ1-3, the V gene TRBV28, with no clear D. The CDR3 extends over 20 amino acids. Germline V CDR1 and CDR2: MDHEN, SYDVKM. V was trimmed by 5 bases and J by 4 bases, leaving 30 bases between them. CDR3: CASSPRVAKGSGVPGNTIYF. The CDR3 nucleotides are TGTGCCAGCAGTCCCCGAGTAGCAAAGGGAAGCGGGGTACCCGGAAACACCATATATTTT.

This clone was detected a few times. The CDR3 is CASSLDPAYGDEQFF. Here the CDR3 DNA reads TGTGCCAGCAGCTTAGATCCGGCGTATGGAGATGAGCAGTTCTTC. This chain links TRBV11-2 with TRBJ2-1; D is unclear. The CDR3 sequence is 15 residues long. Germline CDR1 is SGHAT and CDR2 is FQNNGV. Deletions cut 0 bases from V and 8 bases from J, with 14 bases between. The variable domain in full, completed from reference TRBV11-2 and TRBJ2-1, reads EAGVAQSPRYKIIEKRQSVAFWCNPISGHATLYWYQQILGQGPKLLIQFQNNGVVDDSQLPKDRFSAERLKGVDSTLKIQPAKLEDSAVYLCASSLDPAYGDEQFFGPGTRLTVL.

This clone showed up just once. The V call is TRBV7-2, the J call TRBJ2-2; D is possibly TRBD1 (5 bases). Germline CDR1 reads SGHTA; CDR2 reads FQGNSA. The CDR3 consists of 16 residues. The V end lost 1 base, the J end lost 5 bases, and 14 bases lay between the germline ends. CDR3: CASSLGTAPGTGELFF. In nucleotides, the CDR3 is TGTGCCAGCAGCTTAGGGACGGCACCAGGGACCGGGGAGCTGTTTTTT.

The V gene is TRBV5-1, the J gene TRBJ2-1; 7 bases map to TRBD2. Germline V gives CDR1 SGHRS, CDR2 YFSETQ. Losses at the gene ends were 4 bases for V and 0 bases for J; bases not matched to a gene: 7. The CDR3 totals 16 residues. The CDR3 loop reads CASSETSWSSYNEQFF. CDR3 nucleotides: TGCGCCAGCAGCGAGACTAGCTGGAGCTCCTACAATGAGCAGTTCTTC.

The chain employs TRBV28 and TRBJ1-1; 7 bases line up with TRBD1. Germline V gene data show CDR1 as MDHEN and CDR2 as SYDVKM. V gave up 2 bases and J gave up 0 bases; unmatched junction bases: 9. The CDR3 spans 17 residues. The CDR3 loop is CASSLEQGVPMNTEAFF. Written as DNA, the CDR3 is TGTGCCAGCAGTTTAGAGCAGGGGGTGCCGATGAACACTGAAGCTTTCTTT.

The CDR3 is CASSLSGGSYNEQFF. The DNA for the CDR3 is TGTGCCAGCAGCTTATCCGGGGGCTCCTACAATGAGCAGTTCTTC. The chain employs TRBV7-9 and TRBJ2-1; tentatively, D is TRBD2 (6 bases). The CDR3 is made up of 15 amino acids. The germline gives CDR1 SEHNR, CDR2 FQNEAQ (reference sequence). Trimming removed 2 bases from V and 0 bases from J, with 8 bases in between. Using reference TRBV7-9 and TRBJ2-1 for the parts outside the CDR3, the full variable domain is DTGVSQNPRHKITKRGQNVTFRCDPISEHNRLYWYRQTLGQGPEFLTYFQNEAQLEKSRLLSDRFSAERPKGSFSTLEIQRTEQGDSAMYLCASSLSGGSYNEQFFGPGTRLTVL.

This chain connects TRBV6-4 to TRBJ2-1, with D maybe TRBD1 (5 bases). In germline, CDR1 is MRHNA, CDR2 SNTAGT. CDR3 length equals 14 residues. The V end lost 4 bases, the J end lost 6 bases, and 13 bases lay between the germline ends. The CDR3 loop is CASSVFQGSNEQFF. CDR3 DNA: TGTGCCAGCAGTGTATTCCAGGGTAGCAATGAGCAGTTCTTC.

CDR3 region: CARGQRETQYF. Written as DNA, the CDR3 is TGTGCCAGAGGACAGAGAGAGACCCAGTACTTC. V and J are TRBV2 and TRBJ2-5, with D perhaps TRBD1 (6 bases). The CDR3 totals 11 residues. V dropped 9 bases and J dropped 4 bases, with 9 bases sitting between them. Germline-derived CDR1 and CDR2 are SNHLY and FYNNEI. The entire variable domain, with the rest obtained from reference TRBV2 and TRBJ2-5, is as follows: EPEVTQTPSHQVTQMGQEVILRCVPISNHLYFYWYRQILGQKVEFLVSFYNNEISEKSEIFDDQFSVERPDGSNFTLKIRSTKLEDSAMYFCARGQRETQYFGPGTRLLVL.

The chain recombines TRBV11-2 with TRBJ2-1, with D possibly TRBD2 on 6 matching bases. V was pared by 6 bases and J by 1 base, with 10 bases between. CDR1 and CDR2 (germline): SGHAT, FQNNGV. The CDR3 runs 14 residues. The CDR3 protein is CASSPAGSYNEQFF. The CDR3 nucleotides read TGTGCCAGCAGTCCCGCGGGGTCCTACAATGAGCAGTTCTTC.